One and the same sample provided the 27 T cell receptor beta chains below, sequenced in a study of shared clonotypes between healthy human individuals. Generated by immunoSEQ multiplex PCR, the TCRdb table keeps only in-frame clones and is missing some. The sample comprises around 1.9 million clones, approximately 94% of which are singletons, and about 1.8% rests with the top ten. Naive-designated CD8 cells lacked CD45RO, were positively enriched for CCR7, and omitted terminally differentiated effector memory CD45RA+ cells. Sequencing used naive CD8+ T cells from PBMCs. The receptors were sampled from a man aged 18-30 years in good health. Some clones in this sample may be carry-over from other donors' samples.

About this clone: Other DNA variants within this sample encode the same CDR3. The chain combines TRBV19 with TRBJ1-5, with D tentatively TRBD1 (5 bases). The CDR3 spans 14 residues. Germline V gives CDR1 LNHDA, CDR2 SQIVND (reference sequence). The V end lost 3 bases, the J end lost 6 bases, and 12 bases lay between the germline ends. In DNA, the CDR3 is TGTGCCAGTAGTATTTGGGGGGTAGGTCAGCCCCAGCATTTT. Encoded protein: CASSIWGVGQPQHF.

This chain joins TRBV2 and TRBJ2-1; TRBD2 aligns across 11 bases. The germline V gene has CDR1 SNHLY and CDR2 FYNNEI. This CDR3 contains 15 residues. The J segment lost 0 bases and the V segment lost 5 bases, leaving 0 bases of the junction unmatched. The CDR3 protein is CASSLAGGSYNEQFF. Here the CDR3 DNA reads TGTGCCAGCAGTCTAGCGGGGGGCTCCTACAATGAGCAGTTCTTC.

V usage is TRBV28 and J usage is TRBJ2-7; the match to TRBD1 covers 7 bases. Germline CDR1 is MDHEN and CDR2 is SYDVKM. The CDR3 length is 14 residues. Trimming cost V 5 bases and J 3 bases; bases outside gene matches: 7. The CDR3, as DNA: TGTGCCAGCAGTCTACGGGGACAGTTCTACGAGCAGTACTTC. Encoded protein: CASSLRGQFYEQYF.

The chain has TRBV29-1 and TRBJ2-7; the match to TRBD1 covers 7 bases. Germline CDR1 and CDR2: SQVTM and ANQGSEA. CDR3 length: 15 residues. After removal of 4 bases from V and 0 bases from J, the junction contained 9 bases not matched to a gene. CDR3 DNA: TGCAGCGTTGGACAGGGCATTAGGAGCTCCTACGAGCAGTACTTC. Residues: CSVGQGIRSSYEQYF.

In regard to this clone: Within the sample, other DNA sequences also encode this same CDR3. This chain uses TRBV7-2 with TRBJ2-7; 11 bases map to TRBD2. With 6 bases clipped from V and 4 bases from J, the junction kept 5 bases outside the gene matches. The CDR3 extends over 14 amino acids. Looked up from germline, CDR1 is SGHTA and CDR2 is FQGNSA. CDR3 amino acids: CASSLLAGAYEQYF. CDR3 nucleotides: TGTGCCAGCAGTCTACTAGCGGGAGCATACGAGCAGTACTTC.

Remarks on this clone: In the same sample, other DNA sequences code for this CDR3. The CDR3 reads CASRQGMNTEAFF. CDR3 nucleotides: TGTGCCAGCAGACAGGGCATGAACACTGAAGCTTTCTTT. The chain carries TRBV6-1 and TRBJ1-1, with a possible D match to TRBD1 (6 bases). The CDR3 has 13 residues. The germline V gene encodes CDR1 MNHNS and CDR2 SASEGT. Trimming shortened V by 6 bases and J by 0 bases, and 8 bases separated the two germline ends.

This clone was observed once. The chain carries TRBV7-9 and TRBJ2-1, with 8 bases aligning to TRBD2. The CDR3 spans 16 residues. Trimming took 2 bases from V and 2 from J; bases not matched to a gene: 5. CDR1 SEHNR and CDR2 FQNEAQ come from the germline V gene (reference sequence). As DNA, the CDR3 is TGTGCCAGCAGCTTACCCACTAGCGGACCCTACAATGAGCAGTTCTTC. Encoded protein: CASSLPTSGPYNEQFF.

This clone was detected only once. CDR3 protein: CASSLAQAQGRKGGEQYF. The DNA of the CDR3 is TGTGCCAGCAGCTTAGCCCAGGCCCAGGGCCGCAAGGGGGGGGAGCAGTACTTC. The chain links TRBV7-9 to TRBJ2-7, with a possible D match to TRBD2 (7 bases). The CDR3 length is 18 residues. The V gene's germline CDR1 is SEHNR and CDR2 FQNEAQ (reference sequence). Trimming removed 0 bases from V and 7 bases from J, with 25 bases in between.

This clone showed up just a few times. The V and J genes are TRBV15 and TRBJ1-4; D is ambiguous. CDR1 LNHNV and CDR2 YYDKDF come from the germline V gene (reference sequence). The ends were cut back, 3 bases at V and 7 bases at J, with 15 bases in the middle. The CDR3 consists of 15 residues. CDR3 in amino acids: CATSSQGSWVEKLFF. The CDR3 nucleotides read TGTGCCACCAGCAGTCAAGGGAGCTGGGTTGAAAAACTGTTTTTT.

V gene TRBV28 combines with J gene TRBJ2-1, with 12 bases lining up with TRBD2. Looked up from germline, CDR1 is MDHEN and CDR2 is SYDVKM. With 3 bases clipped from V and 6 bases from J, the junction kept 9 bases outside the gene matches. The CDR3 length is 17 residues. CDR3 DNA: TGTGCCAGCAGTTTTCCCTCCACTAGCGGGAGGTCCAATGAGCAGTTCTTC. Its protein product is CASSFPSTSGRSNEQFF.

This rearrangement joins TRBV11-3 to TRBJ2-1, with D perhaps matching TRBD2 (5 bases). V was clipped by 4 bases and J by 2 bases, with 12 bases between them. The CDR3 has 15 residues. From germline, CDR1 is SGHNT and CDR2 YENEEA. As DNA, the CDR3 is TGTGCCAGCAGCTATCCGGGATCCACCTACAATGAGCAGTTCTTC. Translated: CASSYPGSTYNEQFF.

This rearrangement joins TRBV4-1 to TRBJ2-7; possibly TRBD2 for D (6 bases). The V end was cut by 1 base, the J end by 4 bases, with 17 bases between. Germline assignment: CDR1 MGHRA and CDR2 YSYEKL. There are 16 residues in the CDR3. CDR3 DNA sequence: TGCGCCAGCAGCCAAGTGGAGGGGAATCCGAAGTACGAGCAGTACTTC. The encoded protein is CASSQVEGNPKYEQYF.

This chain joins TRBV19 and TRBJ1-4; D is ambiguous. Trimming shortened V by 5 bases and J by 8 bases, and 12 bases separated the two germline ends. This CDR3 contains 13 residues. In germline, CDR1 is LNHDA, CDR2 SQIVND (reference sequence). The CDR3 DNA reads TGTGCCAGTAGTCGCACTCCTGGAGAAAAACTGTTTTTT. This sequence encodes CASSRTPGEKLFF.

This clone was seen only once. This rearrangement joins TRBV5-6 to TRBJ2-7; 8 bases agree with TRBD1. The length of the CDR3 is 14 residues. The V gene end was trimmed by 3 bases and the J gene end by 4 bases; junction bases not matched to a gene: 6. The germline V gene encodes CDR1 SGHDT and CDR2 YYEEEE. The chain's CDR3 is CASSSTGGAYEQYF. CDR3 nucleotide sequence: TGTGCCAGCAGCTCCACAGGGGGAGCTTACGAGCAGTACTTC.

V gene TRBV7-9 combines with J gene TRBJ2-7; D ambiguous. V lost 5 bases, J lost 2 bases, and 13 bases lay in between. The CDR3 is 14 residues long. Per germline, CDR1 SEHNR and CDR2 FQNEAQ (reference sequence). The CDR3 DNA follows: TGTGCCAGCAGCCGGGCCGGATTCCCCTACGAGCAGTACTTC. It codes for CASSRAGFPYEQYF.

This chain connects TRBV5-6 to TRBJ2-7; 8 bases match TRBD2. This CDR3 is built from 14 residues. V dropped 0 bases and J dropped 3; count of bases not matched to a gene: 2. Germline CDR1 is SGHDT and CDR2 is YYEEEE. CDR3 nucleotide sequence: TGTGCCAGCAGCTTGGTACTAGCGGACTACGAGCAGTACTTC. Translated: CASSLVLADYEQYF.

The V gene is TRBV6-1, the J gene TRBJ2-7, with D unresolved. Per the germline V gene, CDR1 is MNHNS and CDR2 is SASEGT. V was pared by 1 base and J by 2 bases, with 12 bases between. The CDR3 runs 15 residues. CDR3 sequence: CASSEEWQETYEQYF. CDR3 bases: TGTGCCAGCAGTGAAGAGTGGCAGGAGACCTACGAGCAGTACTTC.

The V and J genes are TRBV30 and TRBJ2-6, with D perhaps matching TRBD1 (7 bases). Trimming shortened V by 5 bases and J by 0 bases, and 20 bases separated the two germline ends. The CDR3 has 18 residues. Per germline, CDR1 GTSNPN and CDR2 SVGIG (reference sequence). CDR3 coding DNA: TGTGCCTGGTTGGGGGGACAGTCCACTCTCTCTGGGGCCAACGTCCTGACTTTC. Protein product: CAWLGGQSTLSGANVLTF. Filled out from reference TRBV30 and TRBJ2-6, the complete variable domain reads SQTIHQWPATLVQPVGSPLSLECTVEGTSNPNLYWYRQAAGRGLQLLFYSVGIGQISSEVPQNLSASRPQDRQFILSSKKLLLSDSGFYLCAWLGGQSTLSGANVLTFGAGSRLTVL.

This rearrangement joins TRBV5-1 to TRBJ2-7; 10 nucleotides line up with TRBD1. Losses at the gene ends were 0 bases for V and 5 bases for J; bases not matched to a gene: 2. Germline V lookup: CDR1 SGHRS, CDR2 YFSETQ. The CDR3 sequence is 14 residues long. The CDR3 sequence is CASSLETGGHEQYF. CDR3 nucleotides: TGCGCCAGCAGCTTGGAGACAGGGGGCCACGAGCAGTACTTC.

Comment on this clone: This specimen includes other DNA sequences encoding the same CDR3. The genes are TRBV5-1 and TRBJ2-2; D is possibly TRBD1 (5 bases). CDR3 length: 14 amino acids. CDR1 and CDR2 (germline): SGHRS, YFSETQ. V lost 4 bases and J 2 bases, leaving 9 bases between the germline ends. CDR3 sequence: CASSPRGNTGELFF. The CDR3 DNA reads as TGCGCCAGCAGCCCAAGGGGCAACACCGGGGAGCTGTTTTTT.

This chain links TRBV27 with TRBJ2-5, with TRBD1 identical over 7 bases. The CDR3 has 17 residues. CDR1 is MNHEY and CDR2 is SMNVEV in the germline V gene (reference sequence). V trimming: 0 bases; J trimming: 0 bases; junction bases outside the gene matches: 7. CDR3 region: CASSLSMGDSYQETQYF. CDR3 in DNA: TGTGCCAGCAGTTTATCGATGGGGGACAGCTACCAAGAGACCCAGTACTTC.

The J gene is TRBJ2-7, the V gene TRBV19; the match to TRBD1 covers 7 bases. CDR3 length: 14 residues. The germline gives CDR1 LNHDA, CDR2 SQIVND (reference sequence). V lost 3 bases and J lost 2; bases outside the gene matches: 4. CDR3 in amino acids: CASSMTGTAYEQYF. The CDR3 DNA is TGTGCCAGTAGTATGACGGGGACAGCCTACGAGCAGTACTTC.

The J gene is TRBJ2-7, the V gene TRBV10-3; D tentatively fits TRBD1 or TRBD2 (5 bases each). CDR1 and CDR2 from the germline V gene are ENHRY and SYGVKD. Trimming took 2 bases from V and 0 from J, leaving 14 bases between them. The CDR3 runs 16 residues. As DNA, the CDR3 is TGTGCCATCAGTGAGGGGGGAACCGCTAGCTCCTACGAGCAGTACTTC. Amino acid sequence: CAISEGGTASSYEQYF.

The sample holds one count of this clone. The chain is built from TRBV9 and TRBJ1-2; TRBD1 matches 9 bases. Germline assignment: CDR1 SGDLS and CDR2 YYNGEE. CDR3 size: 14 residues. The ends lost 6 bases at V and 7 bases at J; junction bases unmatched: 10. The CDR3 region is CASTPGDRASGYTF. CDR3 in DNA: TGTGCCAGCACACCCGGGGACAGGGCGTCTGGCTACACCTTC.

The rearrangement uses TRBV7-6 and TRBJ2-5; D might be TRBD2 (5 bases). Germline V CDR1 and CDR2: SGHVS, FNYEAQ. This CDR3 region has 13 residues. Trimming pared 8 bases from V and 2 bases from J, leaving 12 bases between. CDR3 region: CASGERTQETQYF. The CDR3 DNA follows: TGTGCCAGCGGGGAGCGAACACAAGAGACCCAGTACTTC.

This rearrangement joins TRBV5-1 to TRBJ2-2; no definite D call. The V gene's germline CDR1 is SGHRS and CDR2 YFSETQ. This CDR3 comprises 17 residues. V lost 0 bases to trimming and J lost 4 bases, with 16 bases between them. CDR3 bases: TGCGCCAGCAGCTTGGCCTCTCGTCTCTCTTTCACCGGGGAGCTGTTTTTT. It encodes CASSLASRLSFTGELFF. Together with reference TRBV5-1 and TRBJ2-2, the CDR3 gives the full variable domain: KAGVTQTPRYLIKTRGQQVTLSCSPISGHRSVSWYQQTPGQGLQFLFEYFSETQRNKGNFPGRFSGRQFSNSRSEMNVSTLELGDSALYLCASSLASRLSFTGELFFGEGSRLTVL.

This clone appeared a single time. The V and J genes are TRBV7-8 and TRBJ2-4; the D gene is possibly TRBD1 (5 bases). The CDR3 runs to 12 residues. The V and J ends lost 6 bases and 6 bases respectively, with 9 bases between them. CDR1 and CDR2 (germline): SGHVS, FQNEAQ. CDR3 sequence (DNA): TGTGCCAGCAGGGGGCTCAGAAACATTCAGTACTTC. Protein: CASRGLRNIQYF. The full variable domain, in which reference TRBV7-8 and TRBJ2-4 provide the parts outside the CDR3, is GAGVSQSPRYKVAKRGQDVALRCDPISGHVSLFWYQQALGQGPEFLTYFQNEAQLDKSGLPSDRFFAERPEGSVSTLKIQRTQQEDSAVYLCASRGLRNIQYFGAGTRLSVL.